These 4 T cell receptor beta chains were sequenced from one sample in a study of cytomegalovirus exposure and HLA in healthy donors. With 60 Vbeta and 13 Jbeta primers, the PCR was carried out. TCRdb keeps only in-frame clones here, not all; method: immunoSEQ multiplex PCR. The table records about 180,000 clones, just over 75% of them present only once. The specimen sequenced was PBMCs. These receptors all come from a man younger than 35 in good health and CMV-seronegative.

The rearrangement links TRBV5-5 to TRBJ1-1; D might be TRBD1 (5 bases). The V and J ends lost 1 base and 4 bases respectively, with 11 bases between them. This CDR3 has 14 amino acids. Germline CDR1 reads SGHKS; CDR2 reads YYEKEE (reference sequence). CDR3 amino acids: CASSLLGLGTEAFF. The CDR3 nucleotides are TGTGCCAGCAGCTTGTTGGGGCTCGGCACTGAAGCTTTCTTT. The full variable domain, with the rest looked up from reference TRBV5-5 and TRBJ1-1, is DAGVTQSPTHLIKTRGQQVTLRCSPISGHKSVSWYQQVLGQGPQFIFQYYEKEERGRGNFPDRFSARQFPNYSSELNVNALLLGDSALYLCASSLLGLGTEAFFGQGTRLTVV.

The chain is built from TRBV7-8 and TRBJ2-3; D unclear. V was trimmed by 1 base and J by 2 bases, leaving 10 bases between them. The CDR3 totals 15 residues. Germline V gene sequence: CDR1 SGHVS, CDR2 FQNEAQ. The CDR3 reads CASSLGRGVTDTQYF. CDR3 sequence (DNA): TGTGCCAGCAGCTTAGGGAGAGGAGTCACAGATACGCAGTATTTT.

This clone was found a few times. The CDR3 DNA follows: TGTGCCAGCAGTTACTCCGGGACTAGCTACAATGAGCAGTTCTTC. Translating it yields CASSYSGTSYNEQFF. The V gene is TRBV6-5, the J gene TRBJ2-1; 8 nucleotides agree with TRBD2. CDR1 and CDR2 from the germline V gene are MNHEY and SVGAGI. CDR3 length equals 15 residues. V lost 0 bases to trimming and J lost 3 bases; unmatched junction nucleotides: 1.

In its sample, this clone was seen many times. V is TRBV11-1 and J is TRBJ2-7; no clear D. CDR1 and CDR2 (germline): SGHAT, FQDESV (reference sequence). Trimming removed 2 bases at V and 5 bases at J, with 19 bases between. The CDR3 contains 16 residues. DNA for the CDR3: TGTGCCAGCAGCTTATATGGCAGAGGCGGAAATGACGAGCAGTACTTC. Protein product: CASSLYGRGGNDEQYF.